This T cell receptor (beta chain) was observed in a study of blood T cells in healthy people across ages (dated by TCRdb to the mid-2010s). Turning to the overall study: In model experiments, template switching captured about one uniquely barcoded TCR beta cDNA molecule for every two T cells. Age-related changes in TCR beta repertoire diversity were measured in the study by deep sequencing normalized with unique cDNA molecular identifiers. The donors were divided into four age groups: young (average roughly 17 years), middle-aged (around 37), aged (approximately 62) and long-lived (around 80). To avoid experimental bias, donors of different ages were spread randomly across the sequencing lanes. Using the same blood draw, the study looked at two additional independent replicas of 1 million unique cDNA reads for two donors, one aged 18 to 30 and the other aged 80 or older. What the work shows at the level of the full study, not this receptor alone: Since profiling was done on bulk unsorted PBMCs, naive and antigen-experienced compartments could not be conclusively compared. Observed TCR beta diversity correlated strongly with the percentage of naive T cells measured by flow cytometry. Because the CMV infection status of the donors was unknown, age-related changes in expanded clonotypes may potentially have been confounded. Estimates of total diversity based on one million sequenced T cells were considered lower bounds and underestimates. As age increased, observed TCR beta diversity per million T cells dropped in a roughly linear way, and a significant reduction was already evident by age around 41. Compared with the aged group, more naive CD4+ T cells, fewer expanded clones and increased TCR diversity were shown by the long-lived group, suggesting age selection.

The CDR3, cysteine through phenylalanine, is 15 amino acids long. Just CDR3 DNA is preserved here, 45 bases in frame from base 1. Via the germline V gene (reference sequence), CDR1 is DFQATT and CDR2 SNEGSKA. Donors were approximately 42 systemically healthy Caucasian individuals from Russia aged roughly 6 to 90 years. Each donor gave ten milliliters of peripheral blood, collected into EDTA-treated Vacutainer tubes. Ficoll-Paque density-gradient centrifugation was used to isolate PBMCs, with at least 6.5 million per sample. Trizol reagent was used to extract total RNA from PBMCs, with at least 5 micrograms per sample. For every donor, flow cytometry on a PBMC aliquot measured the percentage of naive CD45RAhigh/CD27high T cells. About this clonotype: Its cognate antigen has yet to be identified. It may be a read error: a sequence one base away is much more abundant.

Libraries were built with 5' RACE. Sequencer: Illumina HiSeq 2500. The second PCR ran for about 6 to 12 cycles and used a J-beta primer mix along with a sample-barcoded 5' primer. A template-switch 5' adaptor carrying 12 random nucleotides introduced a unique molecular identifier onto each TCR beta cDNA molecule. At least 2.5 million CDR3-containing paired-end reads were obtained from each sample. All of the RNA was converted into first-strand cDNA using the Mint cDNA synthesis kit, with a TRBC-specific oligonucleotide serving as the primer. After uracil-DNA glycosylase treatment, a first 18-cycle PCR used universal primers M1SS and BC2_uni_R on all cDNA. For the original study's pipeline: For normalization, 1 million high-quality reads were randomly selected from each sample, with every read carrying a distinct molecular identifier. Instead of being binned into consensus sequences, reads that shared molecular identifiers were thrown out. MiTCR, set to a Q25 quality threshold and the strictest error-elimination algorithm, was used for CDR3 identification, clonotype clustering and error correction. A nonparametric unseen species model with Euler transformation was used to estimate lower-bound total TCR beta diversity. The raw public reads went through TCRdb reprocessing: fastp at Q25, MiXCR clone calling, in-frame beta chains kept. Merged by CDR3 protein, the rows form single entries marked with the most common genes and DNA. TCRdb, rather than the study authors, made the V and J calls. Present in this sample are 1,300,000 or so distinct CDR3 sequences, approximately 60% of which were seen just once. More than 6% of the sample is taken by the ten largest.

The sample taken for sequencing was blood. This chain is built from TRBV20-1 and TRBJ2-3; perhaps TRBD2 is the D gene, with 5 bases matching. The origin of this receptor is a man aged 18 to 29 in good health. CDR3 protein: CSARDRKGDPDAQYF. The sequenced DNA is TGCAGTGCTAGAGATAGAAAGGGAGACCCAGATGCGCAGTATTTT.